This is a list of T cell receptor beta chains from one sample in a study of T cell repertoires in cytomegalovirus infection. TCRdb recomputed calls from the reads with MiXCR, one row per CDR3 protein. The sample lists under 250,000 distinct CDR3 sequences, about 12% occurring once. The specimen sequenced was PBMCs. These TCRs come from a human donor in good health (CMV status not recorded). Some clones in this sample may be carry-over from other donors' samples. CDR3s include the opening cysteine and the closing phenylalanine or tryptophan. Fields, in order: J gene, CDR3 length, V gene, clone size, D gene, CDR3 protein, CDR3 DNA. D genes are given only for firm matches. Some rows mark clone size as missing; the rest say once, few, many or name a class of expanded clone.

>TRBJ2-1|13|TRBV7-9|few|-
CASSLGTMALQFF
TGTGCCAGCAGCTTAGGGACGATGGCCTTACAGTTCTTC
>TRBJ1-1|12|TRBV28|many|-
CASTRERTEAFF
TGTGCCAGCACCCGAGAGAGGACTGAAGCTTTCTTT
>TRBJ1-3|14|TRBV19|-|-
CASSSVGPGNTIYF
TGTGCCAGTAGTTCGGTGGGGCCTGGAAACACCATATATTTT
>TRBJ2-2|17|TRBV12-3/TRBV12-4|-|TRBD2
CASSALAGGPRTGELFF
TGTGCCAGCAGCGCCCTAGCGGGGGGGCCTCGGACCGGGGAGCTGTTTTTT
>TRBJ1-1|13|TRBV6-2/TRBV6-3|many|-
CASSYGGGTEAFF
TGTGCCAGCAGTTACGGAGGTGGCACTGAAGCTTTCTTT
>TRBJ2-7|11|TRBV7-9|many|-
CASSFGFAQYF
TGTGCCAGCAGCTTCGGGTTTGCGCAGTACTTC
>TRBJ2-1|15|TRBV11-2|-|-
CASSPSQGLYNEQFF
TGTGCCAGCAGCCCCTCCCAGGGGCTCTACAATGAGCAGTTCTTC
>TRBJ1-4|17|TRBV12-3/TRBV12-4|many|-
CASQGRSSPSTNEKLFF
TGTGCCAGTCAGGGGCGAAGCAGCCCTTCAACTAATGAAAAACTGTTTTTT
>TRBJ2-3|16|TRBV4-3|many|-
CASSQEAAGDPDTQYF
TGCGCCAGCAGCCAAGAAGCGGCAGGGGACCCAGATACGCAGTATTTT
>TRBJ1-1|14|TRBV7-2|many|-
CASSLAIGDTEAFF
TGTGCCAGCAGCTTAGCGATAGGGGATACTGAAGCTTTCTTT
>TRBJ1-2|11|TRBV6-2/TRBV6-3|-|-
CASSSRVSYTF
TGTGCCAGCAGTTCCAGGGTGAGCTACACCTTC